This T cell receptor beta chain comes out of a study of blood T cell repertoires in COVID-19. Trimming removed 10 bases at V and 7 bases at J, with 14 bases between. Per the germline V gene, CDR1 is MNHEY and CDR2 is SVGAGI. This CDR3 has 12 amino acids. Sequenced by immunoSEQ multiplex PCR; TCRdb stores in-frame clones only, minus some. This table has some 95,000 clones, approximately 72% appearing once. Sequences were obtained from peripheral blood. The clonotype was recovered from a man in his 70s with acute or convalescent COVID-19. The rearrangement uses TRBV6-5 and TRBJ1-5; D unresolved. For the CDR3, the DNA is TGTGCCACCGAGGAATCTCAACAGCCCCAGCATTTT. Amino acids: CATEESQQPQHF.